A single T cell receptor (beta chain) is shown here with its context. The antigen it recognizes is unknown. Within one base of it there is no much larger clone, and no base qualities were kept. This sample was taken from a study of blood T cell repertoires in COVID-19 (dated by TCRdb to 2018 to 2021). Turning to the overall study: Collaborator samples came from the United States, Italy and Spain and covered acute and convalescent phases of COVID-19. Samples were obtained from the ongoing ImmuneRACE study (first 160 participants) and from 1,254 subjects provided by 6 global collaborators. Where HLA class I and class II types were available, the types were taken from metadata supplied by the sample provider, not from assay-based typing. A de-identified subject ID, COVID-19 status, age in years and sex were almost always included in the sample metadata. The prospective study material was composed of cDNA or gDNA derived from T cells, B-cell-depleted T cells, or PBMCs. The repertoires were made available in a free public database intended to serve as a resource for research on the immune response to SARS-CoV-2. Deeply sampled blood TCRbeta repertoires from subjects exposed to, actively infected with, or recovered from COVID-19 were included in the dataset.

The paper's findings and limits, for the study overall: The amount of clinical and demographic metadata varied by source and participant and was provided uncurated.

CDR1 is given as GTSNPN and CDR2 as SVGIG, both from the germline V gene (reference sequence). The CDR3 has 15 amino acids, counting the end cysteine and phenylalanine. Only the CDR3 part of the read is kept: 45 bases, read in frame from the first base. Trimming costs V 0 bases and J 5 bases, and their ends lie 16 bases apart. The immunoSEQ Assay, a bias-controlled multiplex PCR, was used to amplify TCRbeta CDR3 regions from genomic DNA. On the study's bioinformatics: Nucleated cell counts per sample were estimated from amplification of reference gene primers within the assay. Sequence reads were collapsed and filtered to measure the absolute abundance of every unique TCRbeta CDR3 rearrangement. For each sample, productive Simpson clonality was calculated by taking the square root of Simpson's diversity index across productive rearrangements. Imported from immuneACCESS, the table was reduced by TCRdb to in-frame sequences with V and J called. These copies leave out some clones; in studies compared against another copy, an unresolved V gene accounts for under half, and the cause of the remainder is not known. V, J and clone size derive from that table, while D and trimming were established from the DNA sequence. The sample table holds around 56,000 clones, of which over 75% were seen once. The top ten hold 6.5% to 8.5% of the sample.

The collaborating institutions used their own protocols to collect whole blood in K2EDTA tubes. Collaborator samples were shipped for TCRbeta analysis as frozen whole blood, isolated PBMCs, or DNA extracted from either sample type. Source material: peripheral blood. The sequence links TRBV30 to TRBJ1-1, with the D gene not confidently named. This sequence originates from a man aged 60 to 69 with acute or convalescent COVID-19. The sequence in DNA is TGTGCCTGGAGTGTACGGTTTCCCTCGGGAACTGAAGCTTTCTTT. Translated, it gives CAWSVRFPSGTEAFF.